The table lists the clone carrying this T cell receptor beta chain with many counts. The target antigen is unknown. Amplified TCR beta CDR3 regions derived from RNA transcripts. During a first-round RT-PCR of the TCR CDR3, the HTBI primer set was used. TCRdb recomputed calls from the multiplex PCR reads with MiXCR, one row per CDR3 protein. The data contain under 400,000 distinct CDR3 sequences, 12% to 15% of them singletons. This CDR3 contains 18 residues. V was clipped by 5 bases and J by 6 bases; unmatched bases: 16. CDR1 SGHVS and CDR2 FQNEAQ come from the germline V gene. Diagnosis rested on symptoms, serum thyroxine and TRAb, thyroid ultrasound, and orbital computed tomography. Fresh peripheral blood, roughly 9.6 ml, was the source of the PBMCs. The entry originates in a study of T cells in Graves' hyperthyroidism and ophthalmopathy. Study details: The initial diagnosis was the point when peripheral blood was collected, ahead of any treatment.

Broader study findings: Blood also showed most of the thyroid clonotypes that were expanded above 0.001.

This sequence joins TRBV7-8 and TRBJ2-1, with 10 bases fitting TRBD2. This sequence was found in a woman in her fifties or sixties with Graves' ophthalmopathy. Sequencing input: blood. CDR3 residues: CASSPTPPLAGVGNEQFF. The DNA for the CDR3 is TGTGCCAGCAGCCCCACTCCTCCCCTAGCGGGAGTAGGCAATGAGCAGTTCTTC.